This T cell receptor beta chain was sequenced for a study of beta chain features in type 1 diabetes. CDR1 and CDR2 from the germline V gene are SEHNR and FQNEAQ (reference sequence). CDR3 length equals 12 residues. The germline V and J ends were trimmed by 4 bases and 10 bases, with 11 bases remaining between them. The investigators reverse transcribed all of the isolated RNA, so they sequenced expressed TCRB transcripts. TCRdb keeps only in-frame clones here, not all; method: immunoSEQ multiplex PCR. Of around 250,000 clones listed, 25% to 35% are singletons. Only a few counts were recorded for this clone. Its antigen is not identified. Findings and caveats of the study: Whether TCRB rearrangement is influenced by HLA type went unresolved here.

The chain links TRBV7-9 to TRBJ2-1; a weak D match, TRBD2 (6 bases). Source material: central memory CD4+ T cells from blood. The receptor comes from a man aged 25 to 40 in good health. DNA for the CDR3: TGTGCCAGCAGCTCCCAGGGAGGAGAGCAGTTCTTC. Its translation is CASSSQGGEQFF.